This T cell receptor beta chain was documented in a study of blood T cell repertoires in COVID-19 (dated by TCRdb to about 2020). Looking at the study overall: Collaborator samples came from the United States, Italy and Spain and covered acute and convalescent phases of COVID-19. The material from the prospective study consisted of cDNA or gDNA derived from T cells, B-cell-depleted T cells, or PBMCs. Subjects who had been exposed to COVID-19, were actively infected with it, or had recovered from it provided the deeply sampled blood TCRbeta repertoires that made up the dataset. The repertoires were released in a freely available public database intended as a resource for research on the immune response to SARS-CoV-2. The samples were drawn from two sources: the first 160 participants of the ongoing ImmuneRACE study, and approximately 1,300 subjects contributed by 6 global collaborators. A de-identified subject ID, COVID-19 status, age in years and sex were almost always included in the sample metadata. Where available, HLA class I and class II types were obtained from metadata supplied by the sample provider rather than from assay-based typing. The paper as a whole reports these results and caveats: The quantity of clinical and demographic metadata differed by source and by participant and was supplied without curation.

Worth noting for this clone: Its antigen remains undetermined. Base quality data are lacking; no much larger clone is found one base away.

Participants in the prospective study were aged roughly 18 to 100 years, lived in under 30 United States geographic areas, and enrolled through a virtual design. Cohort assignment in the prospective study relied on participant-reported clinical history from a screening survey and a study questionnaire. Exposed participants had been in contact with someone with a PCR-confirmed or clinician-diagnosed COVID-19 case within 2 weeks of study entry. Mobile phlebotomists in the prospective study collected whole blood, serum and a nasopharyngeal or oropharyngeal swab from every participant. Participants in the prospective study had the option to provide additional blood draws and questionnaires over an approximately 2-month period. Before DNA extraction, prospective study blood samples were shipped either frozen or at room temperature. From the cysteine through the phenylalanine, the CDR3 covers 14 amino acids. Only the CDR3 portion is preserved as DNA: 42 bases, with reading frame beginning at the first base. V is cut by 4 bases and J by 7 bases, and the space between the germline ends is 14 bases. From the germline V gene, CDR1 is SGHRS and CDR2 is YFSETQ.

The immunoSEQ Assay, a bias-controlled multiplex PCR, was used to amplify TCRbeta CDR3 regions from genomic DNA. The original methods were these. The number of nucleated cells in each sample was estimated from the amplification of reference gene primers within the assay. To quantify the absolute abundance of each unique TCRbeta CDR3 rearrangement, sequence reads were collapsed and filtered. For each sample, productive Simpson clonality was calculated as the square root of Simpson's diversity index over productive rearrangements. The immuneACCESS repertoire file appears here via TCRdb, limited to in-frame rearrangements. These files lack a portion of the clones; in checked studies, under half of the deficit traces to unresolved V genes, and the cause of the others is not known. That table gives V, J and clone size, and the DNA gave D and trimming. Counted in this sample were 360,000 or so clones; roughly 90% of them appeared once. The ten largest clones take up approximately 1% of the sample.

The sample consisted of PBMCs or T cells enriched from blood (not recorded which). The chain employs TRBV5-1 and TRBJ2-2, with no confidently assigned D gene. This clonotype was sampled from a young woman who had been exposed to COVID-19. The CDR3 amino acid sequence is: CASSPPYGGGELFF. The DNA reads as follows: TGCGCCAGCAGCCCCCCCTATGGCGGCGGGGAGCTGTTTTTT.